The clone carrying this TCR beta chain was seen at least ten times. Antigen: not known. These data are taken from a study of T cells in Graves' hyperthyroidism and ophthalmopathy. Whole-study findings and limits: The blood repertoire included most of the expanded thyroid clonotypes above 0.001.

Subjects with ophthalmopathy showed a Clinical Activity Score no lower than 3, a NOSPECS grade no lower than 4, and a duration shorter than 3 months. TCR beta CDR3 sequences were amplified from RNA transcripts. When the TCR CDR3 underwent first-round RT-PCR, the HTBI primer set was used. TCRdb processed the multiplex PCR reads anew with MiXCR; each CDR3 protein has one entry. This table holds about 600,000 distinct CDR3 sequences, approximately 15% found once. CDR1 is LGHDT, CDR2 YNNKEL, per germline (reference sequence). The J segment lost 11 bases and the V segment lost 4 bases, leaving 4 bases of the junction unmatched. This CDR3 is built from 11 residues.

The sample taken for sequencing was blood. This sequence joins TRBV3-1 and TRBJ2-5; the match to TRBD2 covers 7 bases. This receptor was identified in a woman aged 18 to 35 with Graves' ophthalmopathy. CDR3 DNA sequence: TGTGCCAGCAGCCGTAGACTAGCACAGTACTTC. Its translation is CASSRRLAQYF.